This T cell receptor beta chain was retrieved from a study of T cell repertoires in cytomegalovirus infection. Study context: Indications came from public TCR beta signatures; they pointed to CMV infection and to a matching HLA type. Study-wide results and caveats: Carriers of CMV plus the relevant HLA were identified by cumulative public TCR beta family frequency. The ex vivo response was dominated by HLA-C-restricted CMV-specific TCR beta clonotypes.

Turning to this clonotype: What it binds is unknown.

TCRdb fed the reads into MiXCR, producing one record per CDR3 protein. This table has roughly 640,000 distinct CDR3 sequences, 20% to 25% appearing once. V was cut by 4 bases and J by 5 bases, with 11 bases left in between. The germline V gene has CDR1 SNHLY and CDR2 FYNNEI. The CDR3 length is 13 residues. Source material: CD8+ T cells from PBMCs. This sequence originates from a human donor in good health (CMV status not recorded). Some clones in this sample may be carry-over from other donors' samples. The V and J genes are TRBV2 and TRBJ1-1; D is uncertain. The CDR3 nucleotides read TGTGCCAGCAGTGCAAAGTCAAGGACTGAAGCTTTCTTT. Amino acid sequence: CASSAKSRTEAFF.